This TCR beta chain appears in the sequencing data of a study of control samples from healthy donors and cancer patients. The trim removed 4 bases at V and 5 bases at J, leaving 7 bases unmatched. In germline, CDR1 is GTSNPN, CDR2 SVGIG (reference sequence). The length of the CDR3 is 14 residues. The table came from immunoSEQ multiplex PCR; TCRdb's copy has only in-frame clones and leaves some out. The sample holds under 65,000 clones, 90% seen once. V is TRBV30 and J is TRBJ1-5, with TRBD1 matching over 8 bases. The sample comprised PBMCs. This receptor was obtained from a woman in her fifties or sixties with colorectal cancer. The DNA for the CDR3 is TGTGCCTGGAAGCCCGACAGGGGACATCAGCCCCAGCATTTT. It yields the protein CAWKPDRGHQPQHF.